The source of this T cell receptor beta chain is a study of blood T cell repertoires in COVID-19. Study summary: The study drew acute and convalescent COVID-19 samples from the United States, Italy and Spain. From T cells, B-cell-depleted T cells, or PBMCs came the material, which was cDNA or gDNA.

In the source study's methods: Amplifying reference gene primers gave estimates of nucleated cell counts. Repertoires were generated with immunoSEQ multiplex PCR, while TCRdb's copy carries only in-frame clones and drops some. That table gives V, J and clone size, and the DNA gave D and trimming. The profile shows some 20,000 clones, under 90% of them singletons. The TCR was taken from a middle-aged man with active COVID-19. Sequenced: peripheral blood.

Here the CDR3 DNA reads TGTGCCAGCAGCTTAGTAGATAGTTCCTACGAGCAGTACTTC. It codes for CASSLVDSSYEQYF. V and J are TRBV7-8 and TRBJ2-7; D gene unclear. The germline CDR1 and CDR2 sequences are SGHVS and FQNEAQ. Trimming took 1 base from V and 1 from J, leaving 8 bases between them. The CDR3 runs 14 residues.